This record concerns one TCR beta chain sequence. No antigen is known for it. This specimen belongs to a study of persistence of HIV-infected CD4 T cells. Sequencing used immunoSEQ version 4 in survey mode. The assay was immunoSEQ multiplex PCR, and TCRdb's table has in-frame clones only and misses some. Seen here are fewer than 30,000 clones, about four fifths observed once, and the top ten hold about 4.5%. Cells were stimulated with CMV-infected fibroblast lysates at around 9.1 ug/mL. Sorted nonresponding memory CD4+ T cells were CD40L-negative, CD69-negative, CD45RO-high. The receptor was derived from an adult man with HIV who was CMV-seropositive. Sequencing was performed on CD4+ T cells sorted from PBMCs after approximately 19-hour stimulation, taken from a patient who received antiretroviral therapy.

The CDR3 DNA sequence: TGCAGCGTTGAAGGACTCCCATCAGGGAACACTGAAGCTTTCTTT. Translation: CSVEGLPSGNTEAFF. The chain recombines TRBV29-1 with TRBJ1-1; no clear D gene. CDR1 SQVTM and CDR2 ANQGSEA come from the germline V gene. V lost 1 base and J lost 1, with 13 bases in between. The CDR3 is 15 residues long.